This paragraph reports one T cell receptor beta chain. As yet, its antigen is unknown. The sample is drawn from a study of T cells in Graves' hyperthyroidism and ophthalmopathy. The germline V gene has CDR1 SNHLY and CDR2 FYNNEI. This CDR3 is built from 14 residues. The germline V and J ends were trimmed by 7 bases and 7 bases, with 17 bases remaining between them. Not enrolled were patients with uncontrolled infection, other autoimmune disease, pregnancy or lactation. Each diagnosis drew on symptoms, thyroxine, TRAb, thyroid ultrasound and orbital computed tomography findings. Study results and limitations: In the blood, most expanded thyroid clonotypes above 0.001 appeared as well. The model forecast ophthalmopathy, anticipating it by a median around 6.5 months before onset.

Researchers amplified the TCR beta CDR3 regions from RNA transcripts. When the TCR CDR3 underwent first-round RT-PCR, the HTBI primer set was used. TCRdb used MiXCR to reprocess the multiplex PCR reads, holding one entry per CDR3 protein. The top ten hold 19% of the sample, which has 450,000 to 700,000 distinct CDR3 sequences, roughly 50% seen once. The sequence was collected from an adult woman with Graves' disease, either hyperthyroidism or ophthalmopathy (not recorded which). The rearrangement links TRBV2 to TRBJ1-5, with D unresolved. The source material was peripheral blood or thyroid tissue (not recorded which). The CDR3 region is CASTVAERQQPQHF. In DNA, the CDR3 is TGTGCCAGCACCGTAGCGGAGCGCCAGCAGCCCCAGCATTTT.